Shown below are 30 T cell receptor beta chains from a single sample sequenced in a study of post-analysis software for immune sequencing data. Overall study findings and caveats: TRBV5-6, TRBV5-1 and TRBV20-1 were among four or five TRBV segments more frequent in patients than controls.

Included in the TCR beta cDNA libraries were unique molecular identifiers. One entry per CDR3 protein results from TCRdb running MiXCR on the PCR reads. The sample holds about 170,000 distinct CDR3 sequences, about 30% seen once. These receptors have no known antigen. Sequenced sample: blood. Receptor source: a girl under 18 with multiple sclerosis.

J is TRBJ2-4 and V is TRBV18; 9 bases line up with TRBD1. Germline loops: CDR1 KGHSH, CDR2 LQKENI. This CDR3 contains 15 residues. After removal of 10 bases from V and 5 bases from J, the junction contained 12 bases not matched to a gene. CDR3 residues: CATAPGQGSQNIQYF. CDR3 DNA: TGTGCCACCGCCCCGGGACAGGGTTCCCAAAACATTCAGTACTTC.

Only a few counts were recorded for this clonotype. The V gene is TRBV12-3 or TRBV12-4, the J gene TRBJ1-1; D might be TRBD1 (6 bases). The CDR3 is made up of 15 amino acids. V lost 5 bases to trimming and J lost 4 bases, with 17 bases between them. Here the CDR3 DNA reads TGTGCCAGCAGTCCCCACTGGGGGCTGGGCACTGAAGCTTTCTTT. Residues: CASSPHWGLGTEAFF.

This clonotype appeared a few times. This chain links TRBV4-2 with TRBJ2-7; D remains ambiguous. V was cut by 0 bases and J by 2 bases, with 8 bases left in between. The CDR3 is 14 residues long. The germline gives CDR1 LGHNA, CDR2 YNFKEQ. The DNA of the CDR3 is TGTGCCAGCAGCCAAGAAACTGGGGCCTACGAGCAGTACTTC. This encodes CASSQETGAYEQYF.

There are many counts of this clonotype. The CDR3 DNA is TGTGCCAGCAGCGTAGGCGGGACAGGGTTTAACTATGGCTACACCTTC. The encoded protein is CASSVGGTGFNYGYTF. V and J are TRBV9 and TRBJ1-2; 9 positions agree with TRBD1. The CDR3 totals 16 residues. The V gene's germline CDR1 is SGDLS and CDR2 YYNGEE. After removal of 0 bases from V and 1 base from J, the junction contained 4 bases not matched to a gene.

This clonotype has a handful of counts. The chain is built from TRBV7-3 and TRBJ1-1; 7 nucleotides line up with TRBD1. The CDR3 is 13 residues long. From germline, CDR1 is SGHTA and CDR2 FQGTGA. J gave up 5 bases and V 4 bases, and 4 bases lay outside the gene matches. This CDR3 reads CASSSQGGTEAFF. The CDR3, as DNA: TGTGCCAGCAGCTCCCAGGGGGGTACTGAAGCTTTCTTT.

The CDR3 region has the DNA TGTGCTAGTGGCCGTGGACTTACCTACGAGCAGTACTTC. It yields the protein CASGRGLTYEQYF. The rearrangement uses TRBV12-5 and TRBJ2-7, with D possibly matching TRBD2 (5 bases). This CDR3 comprises 13 residues. Germline V lookup: CDR1 LGHNT, CDR2 FRNRAP. V was clipped by 6 bases and J by 2 bases, with 11 bases between them.

The chain employs TRBV30 and TRBJ2-1; weak D call: TRBD1 (6 bases). CDR1 GTSNPN and CDR2 SVGIG come from the germline V gene (reference sequence). The CDR3 runs to 21 residues. The ends were cut back, 2 bases at V and 1 base at J, with 30 bases in the middle. The CDR3 region is CAWSSGSGTGRYLSSYNEQFF. As DNA, the CDR3 is TGTGCCTGGAGTTCAGGAAGTGGCACAGGGCGATACTTAAGTTCCTACAATGAGCAGTTCTTC.

About this clonotype: This may be a read error: a much more frequent sequence differs by one nucleotide. This chain joins TRBV12-3 or TRBV12-4 and TRBJ2-3; 9 bases are a match to TRBD2. The CDR3 is made up of 16 amino acids. The CDR3, as DNA: TGTGCCAGCAGTCCCCGACTAGCGGCAGGCACAGATGCGCAGTATTTT. This codes for CASSPRLAAGTDAQYF.

This clonotype occurred many times. V gene TRBV7-3 combines with J gene TRBJ2-1; 9 positions match TRBD2. Germline V gives CDR1 SGHTA, CDR2 FQGTGA. CDR3 length equals 14 residues. The junction had 5 bases not matched to a gene; V was cut back by 3 bases and J by 8 bases. The CDR3 nucleotides are TGTGCCAGCAGCTTCTCGCGGGAGGGGGATGAGCAGTTCTTC. This translates into CASSFSREGDEQFF.

Remarks on this clonotype: An end of the junction differs from the germline gene, which may be a read error. The V and J genes are TRBV7-6 and TRBJ2-2, with 8 bases that match TRBD1. This CDR3 comprises 17 residues. Germline lookup yields CDR1 SGHVS and CDR2 FNYEAQ. The CDR3 here is CAGSLFLTGVPTGELFF. The CDR3, as DNA: TGTGCCGGCAGCTTATTTTTGACAGGGGTTCCCACCGGGGAGCTGTTTTTT. Full variable domain (rest looked up from reference TRBV7-6 and TRBJ2-2): GAGVSQSPRYKVTKRGQDVALRCDPISGHVSLYWYRQALGQGPEFLTYFNYEAQQDKSGLPNDRFSAERPEGSISTLTIQRTEQRDSAMYRCAGSLFLTGVPTGELFFGEGSRLTVL.

Turning to this clonotype: This may be a read error: a much more frequent sequence differs by one nucleotide. V usage is TRBV4-1 and J usage is TRBJ2-1; 7 bases map to TRBD1. The J call may be in error: the DNA end matches TRBJ2-7 better. From germline, CDR1 is MGHRA and CDR2 YSYEKL. The CDR3 is 14 residues long. CDR3 amino acids: CASSLDRAYNEQYF. The CDR3 DNA is TGCGCCAGCAGCCTTGACAGGGCCTACAATGAGCAGTACTTC.

This clonotype was detected ten times or more. The J gene is TRBJ2-7, the V gene TRBV6-5, with D unresolved. Trimming took off 4 bases at V and 0 bases at J, with 13 bases between the two ends. Germline V gene lookup returns CDR1 MNHEY and CDR2 SVGAGI. The CDR3 contains 15 residues. CDR3 in amino acids: CASSFQPVSSYEQYF. Written as DNA, the CDR3 is TGTGCCAGCAGTTTCCAGCCTGTTAGCTCCTACGAGCAGTACTTC.

In its sample, this clonotype was seen many times. The rearrangement uses TRBV12-3 or TRBV12-4 and TRBJ2-5; TRBD2 matches at 9 bases. V was clipped by 6 bases and J by 5 bases; unmatched bases: 7. This CDR3 is built from 14 residues. This chain's CDR3 is CASSRTSERETQYF. CDR3 DNA sequence: TGTGCCAGCAGCCGGACTAGCGAAAGGGAGACCCAGTACTTC.

This clonotype occurred a few times. This chain links TRBV27 with TRBJ2-3; 7 nucleotides agree with TRBD2. The length of the CDR3 is 17 residues. V was clipped by 1 base and J by 1 base; unmatched bases: 8. Germline CDR1 reads MNHEY; CDR2 reads SMNVEV (reference sequence). CDR3: CASSLFWAGVGTDTQYF. The CDR3 DNA follows: TGTGCCAGCAGTTTATTCTGGGCGGGAGTCGGCACAGATACGCAGTATTTT.

This clonotype has a count of ten or more. The V call is TRBV6-5, the J call TRBJ2-7; 7 bases fit TRBD1. The CDR3 has 14 residues. Germline-derived CDR1 and CDR2 are MNHEY and SVGAGI. The trim removed 6 bases at V and 0 bases at J, leaving 5 bases unmatched. DNA of the CDR3: TGTGCCAGCAGGGGGGCAGGGGGCTCCTACGAGCAGTACTTC. Protein product: CASRGAGGSYEQYF.

The chain links TRBV28 to TRBJ2-1; a weak D match, TRBD2 (6 bases). The CDR3 is 15 residues long. The germline V gene has CDR1 MDHEN and CDR2 SYDVKM. V dropped 5 bases and J dropped 7 bases, with 18 bases sitting between them. In nucleotides, the CDR3 is TGTGCCAGCAGTCACAACCAGGGACTGAGAAATGAGCAGTTCTTC. It codes for CASSHNQGLRNEQFF.

The chain links TRBV12-3 or TRBV12-4 to TRBJ1-1; D unresolved. This CDR3 has 15 residues. V shed 6 bases and J shed 6 bases, with 20 bases lying between them. This CDR3 reads CASRFGIAPISEAFF. As DNA, the CDR3 is TGTGCCAGCAGATTTGGAATTGCGCCCATCTCTGAAGCTTTCTTT.

This clonotype has only a few counts. The chain links TRBV6-5 to TRBJ1-4; unclear D gene. Germline assignment: CDR1 MNHEY and CDR2 SVGAGI. The CDR3 runs to 13 residues. V was pared by 6 bases and J by 7 bases, with 12 bases between. CDR3 protein: CASRRTGSEKLFF. The CDR3 DNA reads TGTGCCAGCAGGAGGACCGGTAGTGAAAAACTGTTTTTT.

The chain couples TRBV10-3 to TRBJ1-5, with D maybe TRBD1 (6 bases). Germline V gene data show CDR1 as ENHRY and CDR2 as SYGVKD. With 0 bases removed from V and 1 base from J, the gap between germline ends came to 7 bases. The CDR3 totals 15 residues. In DNA, the CDR3 is TGTGCCATCAGTGAGTCAGGGGGAAGCAATCAGCCCCAGCATTTT. Encoded protein: CAISESGGSNQPQHF.

This clonotype showed up many times. The V and J genes are TRBV6-5 and TRBJ1-6; 7 bases are shared with TRBD1. Germline V gene lookup returns CDR1 MNHEY and CDR2 SVGAGI. Losses at the gene ends were 0 bases for V and 8 bases for J; bases not matched to a gene: 4. The CDR3 is made up of 15 amino acids. This CDR3 is CASSYSGTADSPLHF. DNA for the CDR3: TGTGCCAGCAGTTACTCAGGGACAGCTGATTCACCCCTCCACTTT.

The rearrangement uses TRBV25-1 and TRBJ2-7, with D perhaps given as TRBD1 or TRBD2 (5 bases each). The CDR3 contains 19 residues. From germline, CDR1 is MGHDK and CDR2 SYGVNS. Between the trimmed V and J ends, which lost 5 bases and 3 bases, there was a span of 29 bases. The CDR3 sequence is CASSLPGRHQDDPFYEQYF. The CDR3 coding sequence is TGTGCCAGCAGTCTGCCGGGACGGCACCAAGACGACCCTTTCTACGAGCAGTACTTC.

This clonotype was detected ten times or more. The genes are TRBV5-1 and TRBJ2-7; 9 bases are a match to TRBD1. This CDR3 spans 15 amino acids. CDR1 is SGHRS and CDR2 is YFSETQ in the germline V gene. The V gene end was trimmed by 6 bases and the J gene end by 6 bases; junction bases not matched to a gene: 13. The CDR3 bases are TGCGCCAGCAAGGTCCGGGACAGGGAGTACGGCGAGCAGTACTTC. Translated: CASKVRDREYGEQYF.

This clonotype occurred many times. This chain uses TRBV28 with TRBJ2-7; 7 positions agree with TRBD2. The CDR3 length is 15 residues. Germline CDR1 reads MDHEN; CDR2 reads SYDVKM. The trim removed 5 bases at V and 0 bases at J, leaving 7 bases unmatched. Here the CDR3 reads CASSPRDYLSYEQYF. The CDR3 DNA sequence: TGTGCCAGCAGTCCTCGGGACTACCTCTCCTACGAGCAGTACTTC.

This clonotype has at least ten counts. This chain connects TRBV5-1 to TRBJ2-2; possible D gene TRBD1, 5 bases. V gave up 0 bases and J gave up 8 bases, with 14 bases separating them. The CDR3 has 15 amino acids. Germline CDR1 SGHRS, CDR2 YFSETQ. The CDR3 reads CASSLEGSYAGELFF. For the CDR3, the DNA is TGCGCCAGCAGCTTGGAGGGGTCTTACGCTGGGGAGCTGTTTTTT.

In this sample, this clonotype turned up a few times. The CDR3 spells CAWSVAAEAFF. CDR3 bases: TGTGCCTGGAGTGTAGCCGCTGAAGCTTTCTTT. The chain couples TRBV30 to TRBJ1-1; D is uncertain. V was cut by 0 bases and J by 6 bases, with 5 bases left in between. Per germline, CDR1 GTSNPN and CDR2 SVGIG (reference sequence). The length of the CDR3 is 11 residues.

This chain uses TRBV25-1 with TRBJ1-5, with D uncertain. The CDR3 runs 15 residues. The germline CDR1 and CDR2 sequences are MGHDK and SYGVNS. The V end was cut by 3 bases, the J end by 3 bases, with 12 bases between. The CDR3 sequence: CASSEGGPDNQPQHF. The CDR3 DNA follows: TGTGCCAGCAGTGAGGGCGGACCTGACAATCAGCCCCAGCATTTT.

In regard to this clonotype: This may be a read error, as it is one base from a much larger clone. CDR3 sequence: CASSPGTSPLNEQYF. DNA for the CDR3: TGTGCCAGCAGTCCCGGGACTAGCCCTTTGAATGAGCAGTACTTC. The chain couples TRBV2 to TRBJ2-1; TRBD2 matches at 9 bases. The DNA end lines up better with TRBJ2-7; the J call may be wrong. CDR3 length equals 15 residues. Germline V lookup: CDR1 SNHLY, CDR2 FYNNEI.

Many counts were recorded for this clonotype. This rearrangement joins TRBV27 to TRBJ2-4; 7 nucleotides agree with TRBD1. The V and J ends lost 6 bases and 8 bases, in that order; junction bases with no gene match: 7. The CDR3 runs 13 residues. Germline CDR1 and CDR2: MNHEY and SMNVEV (reference sequence). The CDR3 nucleotides are TGTGCCAGCAGACAGGGACAGTACCACATTCAGTACTTC. Protein sequence: CASRQGQYHIQYF.

This clonotype was seen many times. The chain has TRBV24-1 and TRBJ2-7; no definite D call. This CDR3 is 13 amino acids long. The V end lost 4 bases, the J end lost 6 bases, and 12 bases lay between the germline ends. In germline, CDR1 is KGHDR, CDR2 SFDVKD. CDR3 amino acids: CATSEGPRREQYF. The CDR3 coding sequence is TGTGCCACCAGTGAAGGACCTCGGCGCGAGCAGTACTTC.

This clonotype was detected a few times. A much larger clonotype is one base distant, so this may be a read error. The rearrangement uses TRBV10-2 and TRBJ2-1; the match to TRBD2 covers 10 bases. The CDR3 is made up of 14 amino acids. The germline V gene has CDR1 WSHSY and CDR2 SAAADI. V dropped 2 bases and J dropped 9; count of bases not matched to a gene: 4. As DNA, the CDR3 is TGCGCCAGCAGTGAGGCTAGCGGGGGACTTGAGCAGTTCTTC. This encodes CASSEASGGLEQFF.